Here is one TCR beta chain with its context. In each case, RNA was isolated and then reverse transcribed into cDNA as the sequencing template. Some clones are missing from TCRdb's copy, which holds only in-frame ones; the method was immunoSEQ multiplex PCR. The table records hundreds of thousands of clones, roughly two thirds of them present only once. The entry originates in a study of CD8+ T cells in alopecia areata. The germline V gene encodes CDR1 SQVTM and CDR2 ANQGSEA. The V end was cut by 6 bases, the J end by 5 bases, with 16 bases between. This CDR3 comprises 13 residues. The receptor's source is a human donor with alopecia areata. The chain recombines TRBV29-1 with TRBJ1-1; perhaps TRBD1 as D (5 bases). Source: CD4+ T cells sorted from blood, taken at week 0. The CDR3 region has the DNA TGCAGCGTGGCTCGGGGGGGAAGAACTGAAGCTTTCTTT. This translates into CSVARGGRTEAFF.